Following are 13 T cell receptor beta chains from one sample sequenced in a study of OX40 agonist ivuxolimab in advanced cancers. Repertoires were generated with immunoSEQ multiplex PCR, while TCRdb's copy carries only in-frame clones and drops some. Among under 70,000 clones listed, around nine tenths were seen once. Specimen: CD4+ or CD8+ T cells sorted from blood, collected in a trial of the OX40 agonist ivuxolimab. Source of these receptors: an adult with an advanced solid tumor such as melanoma, head and neck, liver or kidney cancer.

The CDR3 DNA reads as TGTGCCAGCAGTTTACCACTCGCCTACAATGAGCAGTTCTTC. Translated: CASSLPLAYNEQFF. V usage is TRBV6-7 and J usage is TRBJ2-1; D is undetermined. TRBV6-7 carries the ORF label, with uncertain function. V was pared by 4 bases and J by 2 bases, with 9 bases between. The CDR3 length is 14 residues.

The chain joins TRBV29-1 to TRBJ2-3, with D hard to call. The CDR3 is 12 residues long. V was trimmed by 4 bases and J by 2 bases, leaving 7 bases between them. The germline CDR1 and CDR2 sequences are SQVTM and ANQGSEA. The CDR3 here is CSVGQPTDTQYF. The CDR3 DNA reads TGCAGCGTTGGGCAGCCCACAGATACGCAGTATTTT.

In this sample, this clone turned up once. The chain combines TRBV6-6 with TRBJ2-2; TRBD1 matches 7 bases. The V and J ends lost 5 bases and 3 bases, in that order; junction bases with no gene match: 9. The CDR3 totals 16 residues. The germline V gene encodes CDR1 MNHNY and CDR2 SVGAGI (reference sequence). CDR3 DNA sequence: TGTGCCAGCAGTCCCCGGGACAGAGATTACACCGGGGAGCTGTTTTTT. As protein: CASSPRDRDYTGELFF.

The gene calls are TRBV28 and TRBJ1-1; 8 bases map to TRBD1. CDR3 length: 14 amino acids. V was clipped by 5 bases and J by 4 bases; unmatched bases: 6. Germline V lookup: CDR1 MDHEN, CDR2 SYDVKM. The CDR3 protein is CASSLRGQGTEAFF. CDR3 bases: TGTGCCAGCAGTCTCAGGGGGCAGGGCACTGAAGCTTTCTTT.

The V and J genes are TRBV18 and TRBJ1-2; D is undetermined. Germline loops: CDR1 KGHSH, CDR2 LQKENI. V lost 3 bases to trimming and J lost 3 bases, with 11 bases between them. The CDR3 extends over 14 amino acids. CDR3 DNA: TGTGCCAGCTCACCCCCAGGAGCGGACTATGGCTACACCTTC. The encoded protein is CASSPPGADYGYTF.

The table lists this clone with a count of one. This CDR3 is CASSARVNTGELFF. The CDR3 bases are TGTGCCAGCAGTGCGAGGGTGAACACCGGGGAGCTGTTTTTT. This chain uses TRBV2 with TRBJ2-2; D is perhaps TRBD2 (5 bases). Germline CDR1 SNHLY, CDR2 FYNNEI. The CDR3 is 14 amino acids. V was cut by 4 bases and J by 1 base, with 7 bases left in between.

The chain uses TRBV18 and TRBJ1-2; D is undetermined. The germline gives CDR1 KGHSH, CDR2 LQKENI. The CDR3 has 14 amino acids. V lost 0 bases and J lost 7, with 12 bases in between. The CDR3: CASSPPNRGCGYTF. The CDR3 DNA follows: TGTGCCAGCTCACCACCCAACAGAGGCTGTGGCTACACCTTC.

The chain carries TRBV7-2 and TRBJ2-7, with 9 bases lining up with TRBD1. CDR1 is SGHTA, CDR2 FQGNSA, per germline. V lost 0 bases and J lost 3; bases outside the gene matches: 3. The CDR3 consists of 15 residues. The CDR3 DNA reads TGTGCCAGCAGCTTAGCGTCGGACAGGGGCTACGAGCAGTACTTC. As protein: CASSLASDRGYEQYF.

This clone has just a few counts. The CDR3 DNA reads as TGTGCCAGCAGCTTAGCATATGGTGAACAGGGAAACACCATATATTTT. It yields the protein CASSLAYGEQGNTIYF. This chain uses TRBV7-2 with TRBJ1-3; D is unresolved. Deletions cut 0 bases from V and 4 bases from J, with 13 bases between. CDR3 length: 16 residues. Germline V gene data show CDR1 as SGHTA and CDR2 as FQGNSA.

V usage is TRBV7-3 and J usage is TRBJ1-6, with D uncertain. Trimming left V 1 base short and J 8 bases short, with 12 bases between. This CDR3 has 15 amino acids. In germline, CDR1 is SGHTA, CDR2 FQGTGA. The CDR3 bases are TGTGCCAGCAGCTTAAACAGTCAGCGGTATTCACCCCTCCACTTT. It yields the protein CASSLNSQRYSPLHF.

This chain uses TRBV19 with TRBJ1-5; unclear D gene. The CDR3 is 15 residues long. Trimming stripped 3 bases from V and 0 bases from J, with 9 bases between. Per germline, CDR1 LNHDA and CDR2 SQIVND (reference sequence). The CDR3 here is CASSISTASNQPQHF. The CDR3 DNA reads TGTGCCAGTAGTATCTCGACGGCTAGCAATCAGCCCCAGCATTTT. Complete variable domain (other parts from reference TRBV19 and TRBJ1-5): DGGITQSPKYLFRKEGQNVTLSCEQNLNHDAMYWYRQDPGQGLRLIYYSQIVNDFQKGDIAEGYSVSREKKESFPLTVTSAQKNPTAFYLCASSISTASNQPQHFGDGTRLSIL.

This clone was detected only once. This chain connects TRBV7-2 to TRBJ2-1, with D unclear. From germline, CDR1 is SGHTA and CDR2 FQGNSA. CDR3 length equals 12 residues. Trimming cost V 5 bases and J 7 bases, with 9 bases left between them. CDR3 region: CASSASHNEQFF. As DNA, the CDR3 is TGTGCCAGCAGCGCAAGTCATAATGAGCAGTTCTTC.

V gene TRBV9 combines with J gene TRBJ2-1, with TRBD2 identical over 10 bases. The length of the CDR3 is 16 residues. Germline V CDR1 and CDR2: SGDLS, YYNGEE. V lost 0 bases to trimming and J lost 4 bases; unmatched junction nucleotides: 4. CDR3 nucleotide sequence: TGTGCCAGCAGCGTAGACGCTAGCGGGAGATACAATGAGCAGTTCTTC. This codes for CASSVDASGRYNEQFF.